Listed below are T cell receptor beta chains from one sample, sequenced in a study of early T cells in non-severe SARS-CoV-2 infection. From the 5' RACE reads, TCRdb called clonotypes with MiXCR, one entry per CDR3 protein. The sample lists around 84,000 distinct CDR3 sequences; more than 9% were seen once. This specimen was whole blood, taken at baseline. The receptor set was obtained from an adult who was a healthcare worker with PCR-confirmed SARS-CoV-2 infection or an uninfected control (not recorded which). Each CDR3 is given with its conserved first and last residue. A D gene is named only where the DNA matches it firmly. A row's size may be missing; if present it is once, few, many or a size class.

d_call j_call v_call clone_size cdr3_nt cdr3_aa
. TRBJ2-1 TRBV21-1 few TGTGCCAGCAGCAAAGTGCAGGAACTAGCGGAGAATGAGCAGTTCTTC CASSKVQELAENEQFF
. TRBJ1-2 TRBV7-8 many TGTGCCAGCAGCCCGACAGATTATGGCTACACCTTC CASSPTDYGYTF
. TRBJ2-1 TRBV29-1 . TGCAGCGTTGAAAAGGGGGGACAATGGGCTCCGGGGTACAATGAGCAGTTCTTC CSVEKGGQWAPGYNEQFF
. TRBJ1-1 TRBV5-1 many TGCGCCAGCAGCTTGCAGTTAAACACTGAAGCTTTCTTT CASSLQLNTEAFF
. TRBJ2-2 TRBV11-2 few TGTGCCAGCGTACCCGGGAGAGTGAACACCGGGGAGCTGTTTTTT CASVPGRVNTGELFF
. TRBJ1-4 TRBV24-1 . TGTGCCACCAGTGCTCACGGTACAACTAATGAAAAACTGTTTTTT CATSAHGTTNEKLFF
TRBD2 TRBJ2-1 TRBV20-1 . TGCAGTGCTAGGTTCGGGAGGACGGCCTACAATGAGCAGTTCTTC CSARFGRTAYNEQFF
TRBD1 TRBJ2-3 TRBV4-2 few TGTACCAGCAGCCAAGGGGGCGATAGCACAGATACGCAGTATTTT CTSSQGGDSTDTQYF
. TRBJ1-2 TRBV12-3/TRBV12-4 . TGTGCCAGCAGTCCCATGGGGCTCTATGGCTACACCTTC CASSPMGLYGYTF
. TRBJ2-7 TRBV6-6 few TGTGCCAGCAGTTCCTCGGACGGCTCCTACGAGCAGTACTTC CASSSSDGSYEQYF
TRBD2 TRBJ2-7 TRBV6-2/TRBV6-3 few TGTGCCAGCAGCTGGGGAGCGGGATCCTTATCCTACGAGCAGTACTTC CASSWGAGSLSYEQYF
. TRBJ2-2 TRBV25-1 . TGTGCCAGCACTGACTCCCTTGAGTTCGGGGAGCTGTTTTTT CASTDSLEFGELFF
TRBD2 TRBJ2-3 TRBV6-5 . TGTGCCTCCCGGGAAGCGGGAGTAAATACGCAGTATTTT CASREAGVNTQYF
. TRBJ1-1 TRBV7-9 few TGTGCCAGCAGCCAGGCCCTGGGTCTCACTGAAGCTTTCTTT CASSQALGLTEAFF
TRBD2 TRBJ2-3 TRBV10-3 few TGTGCCATCACGCGGGAGAGAGTAGATACGCAGTATTTT CAITRERVDTQYF
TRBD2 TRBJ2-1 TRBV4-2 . TGTGCCAGCAGCCAGGGCGCGGGAGGGCCGTTCAATGAGCAGTTCTTC CASSQGAGGPFNEQFF
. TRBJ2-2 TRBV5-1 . TGCGCCAGCAGCCTACAGTCGTCCGGGGAGCTGTTTTTT CASSLQSSGELFF
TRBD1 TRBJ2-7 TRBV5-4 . TGTGCCAGCAGCTTGGGGAGGACAGGCCAGGTACGGGCCGAGCAGTACTTC CASSLGRTGQVRAEQYF
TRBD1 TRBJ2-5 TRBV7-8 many TGTGCCAGCAGCTTCCGAGAATTTTGGACAGGAGCCTACTTC CASSFREFWTGAYF
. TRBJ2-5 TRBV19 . TGTGCCAGTAGTATTGGGGACGTCGAGACCCAGTACTTC CASSIGDVETQYF
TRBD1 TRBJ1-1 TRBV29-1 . TGCAGCGTCGAGGAGCTCGAGGGGGCTAAAGCTTTCTTT CSVEELEGAKAFF
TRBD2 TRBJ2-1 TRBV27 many TGTGCCAGCAGTTCCACTAGCGAGGGTGAGCAGTTCTTC CASSSTSEGEQFF
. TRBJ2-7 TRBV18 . TGTGCCAGCTCACCGCTTCACCGGGACATATTCTACGAGCAGTACTTC CASSPLHRDIFYEQYF
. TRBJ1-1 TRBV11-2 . TGTGCCAGCAGCCGGGTAGTTAACACTGAAGCTTTCTTT CASSRVVNTEAFF
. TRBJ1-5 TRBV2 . TGTGCCAGCAGTGAAGACCGGGGATTGGGTCAGCCCCAGCATTTT CASSEDRGLGQPQHF
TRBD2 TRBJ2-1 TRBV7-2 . TGTGCCAGCAGCTTAGCCGGGGCGGGAGGGCCCGACAATGAGCAGTTCTTC CASSLAGAGGPDNEQFF
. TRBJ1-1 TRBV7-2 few TGTGCCAGCAGCTTAGCTCAGGGTGGTGAAGCTTTCTTT CASSLAQGGEAFF
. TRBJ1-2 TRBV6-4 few TGTGCCAGCAGTGAAGACGGCAACTATGGCTACACCTTC CASSEDGNYGYTF
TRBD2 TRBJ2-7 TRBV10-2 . TGCGCCACCAACCTAGCGGCGGGGGAGCAGTACTTC CATNLAAGEQYF
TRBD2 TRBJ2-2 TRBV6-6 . TGTGCCAGCAGTTACTCCCCGGCTAGCGGGACCACCGGGGAGCTGTTTTTT CASSYSPASGTTGELFF
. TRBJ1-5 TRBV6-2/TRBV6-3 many TGTGCCAGCAAGGACGGGGATCGTTTGAGTCAGCCCCAGCATTTT CASKDGDRLSQPQHF
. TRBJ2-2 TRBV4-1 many TGCGCCAGCAGCCAGCCTCCCGGAAGCGGCCCTCCGGCCGGGGAGCTGTTTTTT CASSQPPGSGPPAGELFF
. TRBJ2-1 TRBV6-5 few TGTGCCAGCAGTTACTCTTCGGGGCCTGCCTACAATGAGCAGTTCTTC CASSYSSGPAYNEQFF
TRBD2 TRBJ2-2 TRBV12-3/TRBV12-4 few TGTGCCAGCACCCTCCGGGGAGGGAGAATCACCGGGGAGCTGTTTTTT CASTLRGGRITGELFF
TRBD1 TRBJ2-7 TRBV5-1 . TGCGCCAGCAGCTACGGGACAGGCCCCTACGAGCAGTACTTC CASSYGTGPYEQYF
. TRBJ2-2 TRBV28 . TGTGCCAGCATAACACAGAACACCGGGGAGCTGTTTTTT CASITQNTGELFF
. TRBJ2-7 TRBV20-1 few TGCAGTGCTAGGACAGCCCAAAACCGCTACGAGCAGTACTTC CSARTAQNRYEQYF
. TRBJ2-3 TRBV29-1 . TGCAGCGTTGAGGATGTGACAGATACGCAGTATTTT CSVEDVTDTQYF
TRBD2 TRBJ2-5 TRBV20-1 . TGCAGTGCTAGAGTTATAATAGCGGGAGGCAGGGTAGGAGAGACCCAGTACTTC CSARVIIAGGRVGETQYF
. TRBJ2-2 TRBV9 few TGTGCCAGCAGCGTAGCTGGCGGAAAGAACACCGGGGAGCTGTTTTTT CASSVAGGKNTGELFF
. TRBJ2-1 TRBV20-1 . TGCAGTGCTAGTTTAGGGTCCCTGCGTGGTGAGCAGTTCTTC CSASLGSLRGEQFF
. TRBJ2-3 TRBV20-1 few TGCAGTGCTAACGGGGGAACTAGCAGCACAGATACGCAGTATTTT CSANGGTSSTDTQYF
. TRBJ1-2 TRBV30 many TGTGCCTGGAGTGTGAGGGGCTCCTACTATGGCTACACCTTC CAWSVRGSYYGYTF
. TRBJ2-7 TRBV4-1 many TGCGCCAGCAGCCTAACCGACACGGTACTATACGAGCAGTACTTC CASSLTDTVLYEQYF
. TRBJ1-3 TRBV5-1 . TGCGCCAGCAGCTTGAAAGGGCCGGGCGGAAACACCATATATTTT CASSLKGPGGNTIYF
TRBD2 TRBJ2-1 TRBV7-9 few TGTGCCAGCAGCCCCCTGAGTGCTAGCGGGCGCGATGAGCAGTTCTTC CASSPLSASGRDEQFF
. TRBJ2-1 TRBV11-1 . TGTGCCAGCAGCCCGGCGTACTTACGCTCCTACAATGAGCAGTTCTTC CASSPAYLRSYNEQFF
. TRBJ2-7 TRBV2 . TGTGCCAGCAGGGAGACTAGTTACGAGCAGTACTTC CASRETSYEQYF
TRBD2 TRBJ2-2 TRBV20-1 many TGCAGTGCCCGATTAGCGGGAGTGGACACCGGGGAGCTGTTTTTT CSARLAGVDTGELFF
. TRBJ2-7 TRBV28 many TGTGCCAGCCAGTTTAGGGGTACCGAGCAGTACTTC CASQFRGTEQYF
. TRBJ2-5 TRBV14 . TGTGCCAGCAGTCGGGTGGAGACCCAGTACTTC CASSRVETQYF
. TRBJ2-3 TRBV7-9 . TGTGCCAGCAATTTAGCAGGAGGGGATACGCAGTATTTT CASNLAGGDTQYF
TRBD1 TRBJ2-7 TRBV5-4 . TGTGCCAGCAGCCGGGGACAGGGGGCATCCTACGAGCAGTACTTC CASSRGQGASYEQYF
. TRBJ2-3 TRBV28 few TGTGCCAGCAGCACCGGACTAAGTTCAGATACGCAGTATTTT CASSTGLSSDTQYF
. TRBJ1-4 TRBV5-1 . TGCGCCAGCAGCTTTACACGCCGGGACGTTGCAAATGAAAAACTGTTTTTT CASSFTRRDVANEKLFF
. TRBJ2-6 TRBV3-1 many TGTGCCAGCAGCCCTCGGAGGGCCTCTGGGGCCAACGTCCTGACTTTC CASSPRRASGANVLTF